A selection of T cell receptor beta chains follows, all from one sample in a study of blood T cell repertoires in COVID-19. The protocol was immunoSEQ multiplex PCR, while the TCRdb copy is restricted to in-frame clones and leaves out a portion. The sample gives 250,000 to 350,000 clones, more than 70% of which show up once; about 11% is in the top ten. The sequenced sample was peripheral blood. All receptors come from a woman aged 25 to 45 with COVID-19, enrolled during active disease. CDR3s include the opening cysteine and the closing phenylalanine or tryptophan. A D gene is named only where the DNA matches it firmly. A row's size may be missing; if present it is once, few, many or a size class.

CDR3nt	CDR3aa	d_gene	abundance	v_gene	j_gene
TGTGCCAGCACCAGGACAGTTCGCACTGAAGCTTTCTTT	CASTRTVRTEAFF	.	once	TRBV28	TRBJ1-1
TGTGCCAGTAGTATCCGCCAGGAAGAAGCTTTCTTT	CASSIRQEEAFF	.	.	TRBV19	TRBJ1-1
TGTGCCAGCAGTTTATCACAGACCACCGGGGAGCTGTTTTTT	CASSLSQTTGELFF	.	.	TRBV27	TRBJ2-2
TGTGCCAGTAGCATTCCCAGGGGGCTCAATGAAAAACTGTTTTTT	CASSIPRGLNEKLFF	TRBD1	.	TRBV19	TRBJ1-4
TGTGCCAGCAGCTTCCGAGGACAGAGTCAGGAGACCCAGTACTTC	CASSFRGQSQETQYF	.	once	TRBV11-2	TRBJ2-5
TGTGCCAGCAGCTCAACCGGACTAGCGGGAGGGTGGGACGAGCAGTACTTC	CASSSTGLAGGWDEQYF	TRBD2	.	TRBV11-2	TRBJ2-7
TGTGCCAGCAGTGTGGACAGGGCTAACTATGGCTACACCTTC	CASSVDRANYGYTF	TRBD1	.	TRBV2	TRBJ1-2
TGTGCCAGCAGCTTACTCGGCAGAGGTGGGGAGACCCAGTACTTC	CASSLLGRGGETQYF	.	.	TRBV7-2	TRBJ2-5
TGTGCCAGCAGTTGGACTAGCGGGAGCTCCTACGAGCAGTACTTC	CASSWTSGSSYEQYF	TRBD2	.	TRBV6-5	TRBJ2-7
TGTGCCAGCAGCCAAGGCGGGGGGAGCAGCTCAGAGACCCAGTACTTC	CASSQGGGSSSETQYF	TRBD2	.	TRBV3-1/TRBV3-2	TRBJ2-5
TGTGCCATCAGTGAGAGACTAGCGGGAGCAGGGGGAGGAGAGACCCAGTACTTC	CAISERLAGAGGGETQYF	TRBD2	.	TRBV10-3	TRBJ2-5
TGTGCCAGCAGCCTTACAGGGCTAACTAATGAAAAACTGTTTTTT	CASSLTGLTNEKLFF	.	.	TRBV2	TRBJ1-4
TGTGCCATCAGTGACAATTCGGGTGGGGCCAACGTCCTGACTTTC	CAISDNSGGANVLTF	.	.	TRBV10-3	TRBJ2-6
TGTGCCAGTAGTATCACGGGCCAGCCCCAGGGGAATGAAAAACTGTTTTTT	CASSITGQPQGNEKLFF	.	.	TRBV19	TRBJ1-4
TGTGCCAGCACCTGGTTAGAAAATCAGCCCCAGCATTTT	CASTWLENQPQHF	.	.	TRBV2	TRBJ1-5
TGTGCCAGCAGCTCCCGGGGTCAAGAGACCCAGTACTTC	CASSSRGQETQYF	.	.	TRBV3-1/TRBV3-2	TRBJ2-5
TGCGCCAGCAGCTTATCCGGGACAGGGTTAGGCTCCTATAATTCACCCCTCCACTTT	CASSLSGTGLGSYNSPLHF	TRBD1	.	TRBV5-1	TRBJ1-6
TGTGCCAGCAGCCCGTCAGCGGGAGGGGGAGAGACCCAGTACTTC	CASSPSAGGGETQYF	TRBD2	.	TRBV7-3	TRBJ2-5
TGTGCCAGCAGCACCTCCCCACAGGGGGAGGTCACCGGGGAGCTGTTTTTT	CASSTSPQGEVTGELFF	TRBD1	once	TRBV5-5	TRBJ2-2
TGTGCCAGCAGCCCAACTACAGGGGCCCCCTACGAGCAGTACTTC	CASSPTTGAPYEQYF	TRBD1	.	TRBV7-6	TRBJ2-7
TGTGCCAGCTTCGGGGGAAACATTCAGTACTTC	CASFGGNIQYF	.	.	TRBV2	TRBJ2-4
TGTGCCACCGCGAGGGAGAAGGGCTCACCCCTCCACTTT	CATAREKGSPLHF	.	.	TRBV15	TRBJ1-6
TGTGCCGTGAAGGGAGCGGGAAGCATCAATGGCTACACCTTC	CAVKGAGSINGYTF	.	.	TRBV6-5	TRBJ1-2
TGTGCCAGCAGCGGCGGGGCCTCGAACACTGAAGCTTTCTTT	CASSGGASNTEAFF	.	.	TRBV5-6	TRBJ1-1
TGTGCCAGCAGTTTCCTGGAGGGCCGGGGCCAAGAGACCCAGTACTTC	CASSFLEGRGQETQYF	.	.	TRBV28	TRBJ2-5
TGCGCCAGCAGTCCCCTGGACGGCCGGGGCACTGAAGCTTTCTTT	CASSPLDGRGTEAFF	.	.	TRBV4-1	TRBJ1-1
TGTGCCAGCAGCTGGGAGGGGGGGTCTGGCGAGCAGTACTTC	CASSWEGGSGEQYF	.	.	TRBV7-9	TRBJ2-7